This T cell receptor (beta chain) was documented in a study of blood T cell repertoires in COVID-19. Generated by immunoSEQ multiplex PCR, the TCRdb table keeps only in-frame clones and is missing some. Here the sample spans about 190,000 clones, about 87% being singletons. The sample holds one count of this clone. One end of the junction does not line up with germline, which may come from a read error. In germline, CDR1 is SSHAT, CDR2 FNYEAQ (reference sequence). The CDR3 is 16 residues long. The gene calls are TRBV7-7 and TRBJ2-3; a possible D gene is TRBD2 (6 bases). Sequences were obtained from peripheral blood. This receptor was identified in a woman between 70 and 85 years old with COVID-19, enrolled during active disease. CDR3 DNA sequence: TGTGCTAGCAGCTTAGGTGCTAGCGACAGCACAGATACGCAGTATTTT. It codes for CASSLGASDSTDTQYF.